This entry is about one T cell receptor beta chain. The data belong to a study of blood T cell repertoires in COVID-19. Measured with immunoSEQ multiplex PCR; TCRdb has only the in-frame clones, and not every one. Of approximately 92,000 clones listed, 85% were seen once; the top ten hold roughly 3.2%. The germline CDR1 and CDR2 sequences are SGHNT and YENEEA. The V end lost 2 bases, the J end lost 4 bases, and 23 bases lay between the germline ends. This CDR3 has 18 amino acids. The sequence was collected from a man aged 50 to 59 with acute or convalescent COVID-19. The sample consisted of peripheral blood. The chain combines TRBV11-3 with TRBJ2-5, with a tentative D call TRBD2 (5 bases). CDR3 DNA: TGTGCCAGCAGCTTAAGAGACGAGGAGCGGCCGGCAGCAGAGACCCAGTACTTC. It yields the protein CASSLRDEERPAAETQYF.